These 18 T cell receptor beta chains were all obtained from the same sample, sequenced in a study of T cells in Graves' hyperthyroidism and ophthalmopathy. The CDR3 regions of TCR beta were amplified from RNA transcripts. The HTBI primer set served for first-round RT-PCR of the TCR CDR3. A single record per CDR3 protein comes from TCRdb applying MiXCR to the multiplex PCR reads. The sample records about 570,000 distinct CDR3 sequences, more than 45% being singletons. The sequenced sample consisted of peripheral blood or thyroid tissue (not recorded which). Receptors originate from an adult woman with Graves' disease, either hyperthyroidism or ophthalmopathy (not recorded which).

CDR3 in DNA: TGCAGCGTTGGGGCAGATGAAAAACTGTTTTTT. Translation: CSVGADEKLFF. This chain links TRBV29-1 with TRBJ1-4; D ambiguous. V was shortened by 4 bases and J by 6 bases, with 6 bases between the two germline ends. Looked up from germline, CDR1 is SQVTM and CDR2 is ANQGSEA. This CDR3 spans 11 amino acids. The complete variable domain, with remaining parts taken from reference TRBV29-1 and TRBJ1-4, reads SAVISQKPSRDICQRGTSLTIQCQVDSQVTMMFWYRQQPGQSLTLIATANQGSEATYESGFVIDKFPISRPNLTFSTLTVSNMSPEDSSIYLCSVGADEKLFFGSGTQLSVL.

In its sample, this clonotype was seen once. This rearrangement joins TRBV9 to TRBJ1-2; 7 positions agree with TRBD1. CDR3 length equals 15 residues. Germline CDR1 and CDR2: SGDLS and YYNGEE. J gave up 3 bases and V 4 bases, and 9 bases lay outside the gene matches. The CDR3 loop reads CASSRPQGNHYGYTF. CDR3 nucleotides: TGTGCCAGCAGCAGACCACAGGGGAACCACTATGGCTACACCTTC.

This sequence joins TRBV24-1 and TRBJ1-5; D remains unclear. There are 12 residues in the CDR3. Germline V gene lookup returns CDR1 KGHDR and CDR2 SFDVKD. CDR3 sequence reads: CARVGRDQPQHF. The CDR3 coding sequence is TGTGCTAGAGTTGGGAGGGATCAGCCCCAGCATTTT.

This clonotype has at least ten counts. The chain links TRBV19 to TRBJ2-7; D may be TRBD2 (6 bases). Germline assignment: CDR1 LNHDA and CDR2 SQIVND (reference sequence). The ends were cut back, 8 bases at V and 5 bases at J, with 19 bases in the middle. This CDR3 spans 14 amino acids. Written as DNA, the CDR3 is TGTGCCAGTTCCCCTGGCGGGAAGTTGAACGAGCAGTACTTC. Translated, it gives CASSPGGKLNEQYF.

This clonotype was seen repeatedly, ten times or more. The V gene is TRBV11-2, the J gene TRBJ1-1; D perhaps matches TRBD1 (5 bases). The CDR3 length is 14 residues. Germline V lookup: CDR1 SGHAT, CDR2 FQNNGV. V was clipped by 3 bases and J by 4 bases, with 12 bases between them. The CDR3 protein is CASSLDTLSTEAFF. CDR3 in DNA: TGTGCCAGCAGCTTGGACACGCTGAGCACTGAAGCTTTCTTT.

This clonotype was picked up many times. The CDR3 region is CASSQNRGLDTEAFF. The CDR3, as DNA: TGTGCCAGCAGCCAAAACAGGGGGCTTGACACTGAAGCTTTCTTT. J is TRBJ1-1 and V is TRBV4-2; 9 bases map to TRBD1. The germline CDR1 and CDR2 sequences are LGHNA and YNFKEQ. This CDR3 spans 15 amino acids. Trimming cost V 2 bases and J 3 bases; bases outside gene matches: 4.

This clonotype was counted only a few times. The genes are TRBV9 and TRBJ2-2; a possible D gene is TRBD1 (6 bases). Trimming took off 4 bases at V and 7 bases at J, with 14 bases between the two ends. This CDR3 has 14 residues. The germline V gene has CDR1 SGDLS and CDR2 YYNGEE. The CDR3 protein is CASSKQGWGGELFF. The CDR3 nucleotides are TGTGCCAGCAGCAAACAGGGTTGGGGCGGGGAGCTGTTTTTT.

The rearrangement joins TRBV7-2 to TRBJ1-4, with a tentative D call TRBD1 (6 bases). CDR1 and CDR2 from the germline V gene are SGHTA and FQGNSA. V was cut by 1 base and J by 6 bases, with 12 bases left in between. The CDR3 runs to 15 residues. This CDR3 reads CASSLGWQGYEKLFF. The CDR3 bases are TGTGCCAGCAGCTTAGGGTGGCAGGGGTATGAAAAACTGTTTTTT.

This clonotype was detected a few times. The V call is TRBV15, the J call TRBJ2-5, with 8 bases lining up with TRBD1. The CDR3 totals 11 residues. V gave up 11 bases and J gave up 4 bases; unmatched junction bases: 3. Looked up from germline, CDR1 is LNHNV and CDR2 is YYDKDF (reference sequence). The CDR3 coding sequence is TGTGCCCCGACAGGGGTAGAGACCCAGTACTTC. The encoded protein is CAPTGVETQYF. The variable domain in full, completed from reference TRBV15 and TRBJ2-5, reads DAMVIQNPRYQVTQFGKPVTLSCSQTLNHNVMYWYQQKSSQAPKLLFHYYDKDFNNEADTPDNFQSRRPNTSFCFLDIRSPGLGDTAMYLCAPTGVETQYFGPGTRLLVL.

This clonotype was counted ten times or more. This chain's CDR3 is CASSQFGTNTGELFF. The CDR3 bases are TGTGCCAGCAGCCAATTTGGCACGAACACCGGGGAGCTGTTTTTT. The chain uses TRBV14 and TRBJ2-2, with unresolved D. The CDR3 has 15 amino acids. Between the trimmed V and J ends, which lost 2 bases and 0 bases, there was a span of 7 bases. Germline V gene sequence: CDR1 SGHDN, CDR2 FVKESK.

As to this clonotype: Lacking the conserved final phenylalanine or tryptophan, this CDR3 likely reflects a read error. The DNA is left out, because the CDR3 cannot be placed on it with certainty; the CDR3 is given as TCRdb lists it. The rearrangement links TRBV7-9 to TRBJ1-1. The CDR3 contains 10 residues when both ends are counted. CDR1 is SEHNR, CDR2 FQNEAQ, per germline (reference sequence). CDR3 region: CASSRMAGFS.

The chain is built from TRBV29-1 and TRBJ1-1; D might be TRBD1 (5 bases). The CDR3 contains 11 residues. Trimming stripped 7 bases from V and 8 bases from J, with 14 bases between. CDR1 SQVTM and CDR2 ANQGSEA come from the germline V gene. CDR3 amino acids: CSEQDFKEAFF. For the CDR3, the DNA is TGCAGCGAACAGGACTTCAAAGAAGCTTTCTTT.

This clonotype has ten or more counts. The chain carries TRBV18 and TRBJ2-5; D remains ambiguous. The germline gives CDR1 KGHSH, CDR2 LQKENI. This CDR3 contains 12 residues. V was pared by 9 bases and J by 4 bases, with 12 bases between. Here the CDR3 reads CASSPGRETQYF. The CDR3 DNA follows: TGTGCCAGTAGTCCCGGTAGAGAGACCCAGTACTTC. The full variable domain, rest sourced from reference TRBV18 and TRBJ2-5, is NAGVMQNPRHLVRRRGQEARLRCSPMKGHSHVYWYRQLPEEGLKFMVYLQKENIIDESGMPKERFSAEFPKEGPSILRIQQVVRGDSAAYFCASSPGRETQYFGPGTRLLVL.

A remark on this clonotype: Sequence at one end of the junction differs from germline and may be a read error. The V and J genes are TRBV20-1 and TRBJ2-7; tentative D call: TRBD1 (6 bases). The CDR3 has 15 amino acids. Germline loops: CDR1 DFQATT, CDR2 SNEGSKA (reference sequence). CDR3 in amino acids: CSARGRPGATYEHYF. The CDR3 region has the DNA TGCAGTGCTAGAGGGCGGCCAGGGGCAACGTACGAGCATTACTTC.

The gene calls are TRBV5-1 and TRBJ2-7, with D tentatively TRBD2 (5 bases). CDR1 is SGHRS and CDR2 is YFSETQ in the germline V gene. The CDR3 has 14 residues. With 7 bases removed from V and 3 bases from J, the gap between germline ends came to 17 bases. CDR3 protein: CASHFTLAGYEQYF. In DNA, the CDR3 is TGCGCCAGCCACTTTACCCTAGCAGGCTACGAGCAGTACTTC.

In this sample, this clonotype turned up many times. The V and J genes are TRBV10-3 and TRBJ1-5; D might be TRBD1 (5 bases). Deletions cut 10 bases from V and 3 bases from J, with 13 bases between. This CDR3 has 13 amino acids. Germline V gene lookup returns CDR1 ENHRY and CDR2 SYGVKD. The CDR3: CASNRDLNQPQHF. The CDR3 nucleotides are TGTGCCAGTAACCGGGACCTCAATCAGCCCCAGCATTTT.

The chain employs TRBV7-6 and TRBJ1-4, with D possibly TRBD1 on 5 matching bases. The CDR3 totals 11 residues. With 3 bases removed from V and 13 bases from J, the gap between germline ends came to 9 bases. Germline lookup yields CDR1 SGHVS and CDR2 FNYEAQ. CDR3 amino acids: CASSLLGGLFF. In DNA form, the CDR3 reads TGTGCCAGCAGCTTGCTGGGGGGACTGTTTTTT.

V gene TRBV29-1 combines with J gene TRBJ2-3, with TRBD2 matching over 10 bases. V trimming: 4 bases; J trimming: 0 bases; junction bases outside the gene matches: 1. Germline-derived CDR1 and CDR2 are SQVTM and ANQGSEA. This CDR3 is 14 amino acids long. In DNA, the CDR3 is TGCAGCGTTGTGGGACTAGCGAGCACAGATACGCAGTATTTT. Protein: CSVVGLASTDTQYF.